This T cell receptor beta chain originates from a study of graft-versus-host responses after intestinal transplantation. Study-wide context: After anti-thymocyte globulin induction, recipients took tacrolimus and steroids for 3 to 4 years.

Study-wide findings and caveats: There were GvH clones found in recipient marrow, and some of them appeared first in ileum or blood. GvH clone levels peaked in circulation, and this peak was associated with early post-transplant HvG declines.

The method was immunoSEQ multiplex PCR; TCRdb's version includes in-frame clones alone and lacks a portion of them. The repertoire holds some 45,000 clones, just under 95% seen once, with around 1.6% in the top ten. A remark on this clone: Its antigen remains unidentified.

Between the trimmed V and J ends, which lost 3 bases and 8 bases, there was a span of 13 bases. Germline V gives CDR1 MNHEY, CDR2 SMNVEV (reference sequence). This CDR3 comprises 13 residues. This rearrangement joins TRBV27 to TRBJ1-2; D is perhaps TRBD1 (6 bases). The receptor was derived from a human patient who received an intestinal transplant, so some T cells may come from the graft donor. The specimen was PBMCs, collected around 48 weeks after intestinal transplant. In DNA form, the CDR3 reads TGTGCCAGCAGTTTTAGGGCAGGGGAAGGCTACACCTTC. Protein: CASSFRAGEGYTF.